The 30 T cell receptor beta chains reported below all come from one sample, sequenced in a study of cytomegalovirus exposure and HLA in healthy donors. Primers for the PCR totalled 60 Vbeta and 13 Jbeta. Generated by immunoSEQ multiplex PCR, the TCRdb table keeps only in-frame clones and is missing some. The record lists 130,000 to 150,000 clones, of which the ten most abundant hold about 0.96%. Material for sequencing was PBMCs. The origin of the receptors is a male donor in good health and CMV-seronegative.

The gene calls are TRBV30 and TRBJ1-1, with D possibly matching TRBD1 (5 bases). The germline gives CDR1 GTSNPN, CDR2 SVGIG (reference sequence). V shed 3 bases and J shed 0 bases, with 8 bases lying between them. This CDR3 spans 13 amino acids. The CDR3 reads CAWRGGVNTEAFF. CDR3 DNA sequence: TGTGCCTGGAGAGGAGGGGTGAACACTGAAGCTTTCTTT.

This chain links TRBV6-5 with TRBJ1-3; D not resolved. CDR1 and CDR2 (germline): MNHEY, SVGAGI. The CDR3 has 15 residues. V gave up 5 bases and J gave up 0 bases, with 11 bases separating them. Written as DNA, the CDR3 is TGTGCCAGCAGTCGCGGGCCCTCCTCTGGAAACACCATATATTTT. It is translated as CASSRGPSSGNTIYF.

The CDR3 loop reads CASNPPGGESDYGYTF. CDR3 DNA: TGTGCCAGCAACCCACCCGGGGGGGAATCGGACTATGGCTACACCTTC. The rearrangement joins TRBV7-9 to TRBJ1-2; TRBD1 is a possible D gene (5 bases). The V end was cut by 7 bases, the J end by 3 bases, with 21 bases between. Germline values: CDR1 SEHNR, CDR2 FQNEAQ (reference sequence). The CDR3 length is 16 residues.

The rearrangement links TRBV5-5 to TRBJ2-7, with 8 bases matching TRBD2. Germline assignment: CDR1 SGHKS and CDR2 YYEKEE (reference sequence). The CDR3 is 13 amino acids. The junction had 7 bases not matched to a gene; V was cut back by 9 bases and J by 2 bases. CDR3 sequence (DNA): TGTGCCACCCAAGCGGGAGCGACCTACGAGCAGTACTTC. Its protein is CATQAGATYEQYF.

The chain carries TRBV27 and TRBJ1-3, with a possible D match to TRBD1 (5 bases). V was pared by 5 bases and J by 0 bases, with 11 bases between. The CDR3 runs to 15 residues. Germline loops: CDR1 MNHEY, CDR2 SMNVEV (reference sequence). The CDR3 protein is CASSPQGSSGNTIYF. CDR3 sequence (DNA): TGTGCCAGCAGTCCCCAGGGTAGCTCTGGAAACACCATATATTTT.

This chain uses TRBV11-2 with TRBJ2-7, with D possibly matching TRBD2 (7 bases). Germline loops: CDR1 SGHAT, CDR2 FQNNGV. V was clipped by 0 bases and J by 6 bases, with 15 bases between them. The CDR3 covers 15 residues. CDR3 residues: CASSLDGGLVGEQYF. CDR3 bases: TGTGCCAGCAGCTTAGACGGGGGGCTGGTGGGCGAGCAGTACTTC. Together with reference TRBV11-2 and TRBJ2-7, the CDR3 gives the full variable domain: EAGVAQSPRYKIIEKRQSVAFWCNPISGHATLYWYQQILGQGPKLLIQFQNNGVVDDSQLPKDRFSAERLKGVDSTLKIQPAKLEDSAVYLCASSLDGGLVGEQYFGPGTRLTVT.

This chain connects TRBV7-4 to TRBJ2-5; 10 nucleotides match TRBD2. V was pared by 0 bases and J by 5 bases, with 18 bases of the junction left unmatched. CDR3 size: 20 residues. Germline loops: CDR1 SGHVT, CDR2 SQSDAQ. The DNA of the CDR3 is TGTGCCAGCAGCTTAGCGGTCACTAGCGGGAAGGGGCCTCGGATGGAGACCCAGTACTTC. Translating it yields CASSLAVTSGKGPRMETQYF.

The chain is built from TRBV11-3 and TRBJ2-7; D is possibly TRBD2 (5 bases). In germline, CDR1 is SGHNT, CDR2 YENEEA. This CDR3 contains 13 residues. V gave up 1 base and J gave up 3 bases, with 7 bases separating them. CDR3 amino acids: CASSLGGNYEQYF. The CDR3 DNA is TGTGCCAGCAGCTTAGGAGGGAACTACGAGCAGTACTTC.

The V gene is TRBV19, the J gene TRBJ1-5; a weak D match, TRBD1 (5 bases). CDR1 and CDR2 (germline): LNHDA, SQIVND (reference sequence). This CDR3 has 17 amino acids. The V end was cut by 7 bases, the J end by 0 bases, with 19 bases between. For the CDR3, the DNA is TGTGCCAGTAAGGCCAGGGTCGAGCTCTATAGCAATCAGCCCCAGCATTTT. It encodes CASKARVELYSNQPQHF.

CDR3 residues: CASSIGGLGNTIYF. CDR3 sequence (DNA): TGTGCCAGTAGTATCGGGGGGCTCGGAAACACCATATATTTT. The chain recombines TRBV19 with TRBJ1-3, with D perhaps matching TRBD1 (6 bases). The CDR3 sequence is 14 residues long. Trimming removed 3 bases at V and 4 bases at J, with 10 bases between. Germline values: CDR1 LNHDA, CDR2 SQIVND (reference sequence). The full variable domain, its missing parts supplied by reference TRBV19 and TRBJ1-3, is DGGITQSPKYLFRKEGQNVTLSCEQNLNHDAMYWYRQDPGQGLRLIYYSQIVNDFQKGDIAEGYSVSREKKESFPLTVTSAQKNPTAFYLCASSIGGLGNTIYFGEGSWLTVV.

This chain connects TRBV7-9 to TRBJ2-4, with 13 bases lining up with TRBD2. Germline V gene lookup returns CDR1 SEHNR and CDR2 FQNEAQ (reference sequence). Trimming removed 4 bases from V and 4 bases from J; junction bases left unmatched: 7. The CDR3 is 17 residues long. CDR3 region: CASSSRTSGGLKNIQYF. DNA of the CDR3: TGTGCCAGCAGCTCTCGGACTAGCGGGGGTCTAAAAAACATTCAGTACTTC.

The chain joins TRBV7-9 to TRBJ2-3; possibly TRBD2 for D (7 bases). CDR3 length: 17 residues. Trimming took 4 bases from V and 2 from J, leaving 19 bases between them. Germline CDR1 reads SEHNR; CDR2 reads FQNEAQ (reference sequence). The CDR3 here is CASSSSTRGAYTDTQYF. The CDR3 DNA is TGTGCCAGCAGCTCAAGTACCCGGGGGGCCTACACAGATACGCAGTATTTT.

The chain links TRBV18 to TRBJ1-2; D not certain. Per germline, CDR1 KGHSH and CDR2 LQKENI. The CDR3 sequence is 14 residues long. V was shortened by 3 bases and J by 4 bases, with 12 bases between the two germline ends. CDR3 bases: TGTGCCAGCTCACCGGAACAGACCTTCTATGGCTACACCTTC. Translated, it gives CASSPEQTFYGYTF.

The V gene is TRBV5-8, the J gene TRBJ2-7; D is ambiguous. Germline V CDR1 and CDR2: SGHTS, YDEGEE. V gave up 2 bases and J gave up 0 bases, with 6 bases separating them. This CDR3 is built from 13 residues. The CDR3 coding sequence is TGTGCCAGCAGCTTCCAGGTCTCCTACGAGCAGTACTTC. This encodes CASSFQVSYEQYF.

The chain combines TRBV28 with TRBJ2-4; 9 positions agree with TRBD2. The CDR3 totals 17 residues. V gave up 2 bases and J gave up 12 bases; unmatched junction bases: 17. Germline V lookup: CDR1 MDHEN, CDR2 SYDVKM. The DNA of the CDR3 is TGTGCCAGCAGTTTACCGGGACCTCGCCCAGCGGGAGGTTATCAGTACTTC. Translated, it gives CASSLPGPRPAGGYQYF.

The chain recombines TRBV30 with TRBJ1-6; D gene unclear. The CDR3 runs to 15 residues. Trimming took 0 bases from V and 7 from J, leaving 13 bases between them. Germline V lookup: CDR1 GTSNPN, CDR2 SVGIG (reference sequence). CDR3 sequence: CAWSVLESWNSPLHF. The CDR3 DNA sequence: TGTGCCTGGAGTGTACTGGAGTCGTGGAATTCACCCCTCCACTTT.

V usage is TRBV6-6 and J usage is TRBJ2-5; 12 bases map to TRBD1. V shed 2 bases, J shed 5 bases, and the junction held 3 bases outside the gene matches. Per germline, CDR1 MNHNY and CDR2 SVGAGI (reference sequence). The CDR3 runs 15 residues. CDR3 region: CASSYGTGGRETQYF. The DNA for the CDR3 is TGTGCCAGCAGTTACGGGACAGGGGGCCGGGAGACCCAGTACTTC.

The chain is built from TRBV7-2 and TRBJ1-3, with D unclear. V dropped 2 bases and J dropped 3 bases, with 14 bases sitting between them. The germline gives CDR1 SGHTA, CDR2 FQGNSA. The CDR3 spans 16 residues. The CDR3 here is CASSLNVAFSGNTIYF. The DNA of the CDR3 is TGTGCCAGCAGCTTAAATGTAGCATTCAGTGGAAACACCATATATTTT.

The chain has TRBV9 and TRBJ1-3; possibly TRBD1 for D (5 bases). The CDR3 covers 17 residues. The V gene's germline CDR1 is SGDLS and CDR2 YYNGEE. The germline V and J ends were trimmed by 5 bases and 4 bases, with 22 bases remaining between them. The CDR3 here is CASSSTTGTLGGNTIYF. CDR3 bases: TGTGCCAGCAGTTCTACCACCGGGACTCTGGGAGGAAACACCATATATTTT. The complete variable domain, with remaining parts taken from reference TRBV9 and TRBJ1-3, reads DSGVTQTPKHLITATGQRVTLRCSPRSGDLSVYWYQQSLDQGLQFLIQYYNGEERAKGNILERFSAQQFPDLHSELNLSSLELGDSALYFCASSSTTGTLGGNTIYFGEGSWLTVV.

The CDR3 region is CASSPKGKEQYF. The CDR3 coding sequence is TGTGCCAGCAGTCCCAAGGGGAAAGAGCAGTACTTC. The J gene is TRBJ2-7, the V gene TRBV7-8, with a weak D call TRBD1 (5 bases). Germline values: CDR1 SGHVS, CDR2 FQNEAQ. With 6 bases removed from V and 7 bases from J, the gap between germline ends came to 13 bases. The CDR3 is made up of 12 amino acids.

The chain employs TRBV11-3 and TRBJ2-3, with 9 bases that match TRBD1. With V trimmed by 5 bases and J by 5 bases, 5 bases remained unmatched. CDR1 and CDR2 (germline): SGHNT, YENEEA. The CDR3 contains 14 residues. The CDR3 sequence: CASSRQGDEDTQYF. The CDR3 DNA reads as TGTGCCAGCAGCCGACAGGGGGATGAAGATACGCAGTATTTT.

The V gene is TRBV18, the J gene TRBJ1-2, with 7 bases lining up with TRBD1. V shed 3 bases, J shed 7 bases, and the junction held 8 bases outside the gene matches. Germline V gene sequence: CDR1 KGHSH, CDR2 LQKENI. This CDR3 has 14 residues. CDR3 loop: CASSPPTGIPGYTF. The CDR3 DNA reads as TGTGCCAGCTCACCCCCGACAGGGATACCTGGCTACACCTTC.

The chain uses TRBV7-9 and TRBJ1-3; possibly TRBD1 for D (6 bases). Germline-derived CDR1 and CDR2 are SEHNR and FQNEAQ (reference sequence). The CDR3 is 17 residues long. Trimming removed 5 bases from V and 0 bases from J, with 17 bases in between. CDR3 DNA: TGTGCCAGCAGCGGGAGTAGGGGGGGCCACTCTGGAAACACCATATATTTT. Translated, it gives CASSGSRGGHSGNTIYF. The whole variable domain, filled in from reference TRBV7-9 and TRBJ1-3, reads DTGVSQNPRHKITKRGQNVTFRCDPISEHNRLYWYRQTLGQGPEFLTYFQNEAQLEKSRLLSDRFSAERPKGSFSTLEIQRTEQGDSAMYLCASSGSRGGHSGNTIYFGEGSWLTVV.

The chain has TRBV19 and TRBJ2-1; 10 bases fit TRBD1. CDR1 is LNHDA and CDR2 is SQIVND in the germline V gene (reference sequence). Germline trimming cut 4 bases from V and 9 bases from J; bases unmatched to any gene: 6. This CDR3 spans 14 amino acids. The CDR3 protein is CASSKWTGGGEQFF. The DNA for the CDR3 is TGTGCCAGTAGTAAGTGGACAGGGGGAGGTGAGCAGTTCTTC.

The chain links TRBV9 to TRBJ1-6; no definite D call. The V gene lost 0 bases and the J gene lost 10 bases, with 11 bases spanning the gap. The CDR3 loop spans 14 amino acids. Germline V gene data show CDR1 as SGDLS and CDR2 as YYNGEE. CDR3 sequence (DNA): TGTGCCAGCAGCGTAGGGGAGGGCGGATCACCCCTCCACTTT. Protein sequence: CASSVGEGGSPLHF. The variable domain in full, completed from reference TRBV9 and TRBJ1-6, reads DSGVTQTPKHLITATGQRVTLRCSPRSGDLSVYWYQQSLDQGLQFLIQYYNGEERAKGNILERFSAQQFPDLHSELNLSSLELGDSALYFCASSVGEGGSPLHFGNGTRLTVT.

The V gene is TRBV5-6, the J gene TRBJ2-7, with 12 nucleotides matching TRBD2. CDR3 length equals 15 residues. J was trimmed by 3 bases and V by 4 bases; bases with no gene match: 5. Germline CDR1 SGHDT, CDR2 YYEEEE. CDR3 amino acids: CASSPRLAGDYEQYF. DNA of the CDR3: TGTGCCAGCAGCCCCAGACTAGCGGGGGACTACGAGCAGTACTTC. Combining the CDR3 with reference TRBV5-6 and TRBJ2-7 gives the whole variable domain DAGVTQSPTHLIKTRGQQVTLRCSPKSGHDTVSWYQQALGQGPQFIFQYYEEEERQRGNFPDRFSGHQFPNYSSELNVNALLLGDSALYLCASSPRLAGDYEQYFGPGTRLTVT.

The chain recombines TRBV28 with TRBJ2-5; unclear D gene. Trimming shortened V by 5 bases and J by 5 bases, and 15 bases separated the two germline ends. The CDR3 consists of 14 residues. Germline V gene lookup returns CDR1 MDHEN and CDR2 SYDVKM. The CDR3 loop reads CASSRHPGGETQYF. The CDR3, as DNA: TGTGCCAGCAGTCGCCACCCAGGTGGGGAGACCCAGTACTTC.

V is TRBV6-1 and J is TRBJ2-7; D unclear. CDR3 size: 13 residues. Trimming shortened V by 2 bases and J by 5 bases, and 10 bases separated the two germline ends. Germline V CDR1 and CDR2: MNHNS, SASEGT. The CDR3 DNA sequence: TGTGCCAGCAGTGAAACCGCAGTCCACGAGCAGTACTTC. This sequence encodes CASSETAVHEQYF.

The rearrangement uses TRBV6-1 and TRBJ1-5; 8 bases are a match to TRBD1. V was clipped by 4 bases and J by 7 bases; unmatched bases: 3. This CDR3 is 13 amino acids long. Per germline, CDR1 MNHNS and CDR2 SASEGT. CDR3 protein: CASSATGGQPQHF. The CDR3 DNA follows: TGTGCCAGCAGTGCTACAGGGGGACAGCCCCAGCATTTT.

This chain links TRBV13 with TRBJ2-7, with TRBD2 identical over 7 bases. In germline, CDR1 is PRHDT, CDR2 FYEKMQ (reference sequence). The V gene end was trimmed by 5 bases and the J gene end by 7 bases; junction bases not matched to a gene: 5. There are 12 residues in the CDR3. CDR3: CASSPLGGEQYF. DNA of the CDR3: TGTGCCAGCAGCCCTTTGGGGGGGGAGCAGTACTTC.